The present T cell receptor beta chain was sequenced within a study of identical twins (dated by TCRdb to about 2016). In the study overall: To test whether fetal clonotypes persist, this study deep-sequenced TCR alpha and beta repertoires from monozygotic twins, from unrelated adults of various ages, and from cord blood. Replicate twin experiments were performed at different times using different library preparation protocols to rule out contamination.

This clonotype has at least ten counts. Its recognized antigen is unknown. No much larger clone is present one base from it, and per-base qualities are unavailable. Only healthy Caucasian donors were included. Three pairs of female monozygotic twins, all aged 18 to 29 years, made up the twin cohort. CD4+ and CD8+ T cell populations were isolated with positive isolation kits from Invitrogen. The library was generated by 5' RACE. Instrument used: Illumina HiSeq 2000. A universal primer binding site was added through template switching, and the final cDNA carried a unique molecular identifier so that TCR cDNA molecules could be counted accurately. First-strand cDNA for TCR alpha and beta chains was synthesized from specific primers in the conserved constant-segment region. To control for contamination, each cDNA library was double barcoded with a SMART-Mk sample barcode plus Illumina barcodes. TruSeq adapter sequences, together with Illumina sample barcodes, were added in two successive PCR steps. Sequencing of the TCR alpha and beta cDNA libraries was done on the Illumina HiSeq platform using custom primers. As for how the authors treated the data: MiGEC was used to process raw reads and extract unique molecular identifiers, and MiXCR was used to find CDR3 positions. For each individual, recombination models were inferred using an EM algorithm with the repgenHMM and IGoR tools. Shared clonotype analysis was performed with the tcR package in R, normalizing sharing by the product of cloneset sizes. To study raw recombination free of thymic and clonal selection effects, out-of-frame nonproductive sequences were analyzed. Using fastp at Q25 and MiXCR, TCRdb reprocessed the public reads and kept productive beta chains. Records with the same CDR3 protein are collapsed into one entry carrying the most frequent genes and DNA. The V and J calls were determined by TCRdb, not by the authors. The sample data list about 190,000 distinct CDR3 sequences, and approximately 16% of these were observed just once. The top ten clones comprise over 35% of the sample.

Overall results and qualifications from the work: Excess twin sharing in beta out-of-frame sequences was weaker because fewer shared sequences lowered the signal-to-noise ratio. Conclusions relied on cross-sectional statistical analysis, since the same donors could not be followed over many years. Zero-insertion analyses could be partly confounded by invariant T cells such as MAIT and iNKT, although diverse VJ usage argued against such confounding for most clonotypes. In monozygotic twins, out-of-frame TCR alpha sharing was systematically underestimated by recombination models, although the models agreed with sharing between unrelated individuals. Compared with coincidental sharing between unrelated individuals, out-of-frame TCR alpha sequences shared between twins showed an excess of sequences with low generation probability. Fewer insertions were carried by abundant cord blood beta clonotypes, a similar but weaker trend appeared in young adult naive repertoires, and no such trend appeared in memory repertoires.

V is cut by 1 base and J by 4 bases, and the space between the germline ends is 7 bases. The CDR3 holds 13 amino acids from the cysteine to the phenylalanine. Only the CDR3 region is kept as DNA, spanning 39 bases read in frame from base 1. In addition, the sample was reused for a study of T cells expressing NK-cell markers. That second report states: In sorted CD3+CD56+NKG2C+, CD3+CD56+NKG2C- and CD3+CD56-NKG2C+ T-cell subsets from about 8 donors, TCR beta-chain repertoires were profiled. Among the eight sequenced donors, seven were HCMV-seropositive and one was HCMV-seronegative. To restrict sorting to alphabetaTCR-expressing T cells, an anti-gammadeltaTCR antibody was added in several experiments. In over 5 donors, the dominant CD3+CD56+NKG2C+ clonotypes were among the top 10 CD8+ clonotypes and accounted for about 1.0-7.5% of CD8+ T cells. Those dominant clonotypes were again the most abundant among CD3+CD56-NKG2C+ cells in a few donors, at roughly 25-60.1%. Whether the expanded NKG2C-expressing T cell clones were specific for HCMV antigens remained unclear. The eight sequenced donors were randomly selected healthy volunteers, three men and five women. To determine HCMV serostatus, a commercial ELISA kit was used to detect HCMV-specific IgG in serum. MIGEC handled demultiplexing of the reads and grouping by UMI, while MiTCR was used to assemble and quantify clonotypes. To remove erroneous sequences, TCR cDNA sequences were retained only when supported by two or more reads. The tcR package was used for downstream repertoire analysis, with clonotypes matched between fractions based on CDR3 nucleotide sequence plus V segment. VDJmatch was used to annotate antigen specificity against VDJdb, with one amino acid substitution in CDR3 allowed.

The V and J genes are TRBV12-3 or TRBV12-4 and TRBJ1-1; the D gene identity is not certain. The clonotype originates from a woman between 18 and 29 years old in good health. The sequenced sample was CD8+ T cells sorted from blood. The CDR3 corresponds to CASSLGSTTEAFF. The DNA reads as follows: TGTGCCAGCAGTTTAGGCAGCACCACTGAAGCTTTCTTT.